This entry concerns a single T cell receptor (beta chain). What it recognizes is unknown. The data stem from a study of monozygotic twins with inflammatory bowel disease. General study results and limits: Other individuals had fewer clonotypes in common with IBD patients than with healthy twins, especially with disease activity.

Following a re-call of the 5' RACE reads, TCRdb has one entry per CDR3 protein and lacks DNA. This table lists about 160,000 distinct CDR3 sequences. Sample: blood. The receptor was isolated from a human donor with ulcerative colitis or Crohn's disease, or a healthy co-twin of an affected twin (not recorded which).

The CDR3: CASSPSSGEYNEQFF. The V call is TRBV7-3, the J call TRBJ2-1; the D call from TCRdb, TRBD2, cannot be confirmed without DNA. The CDR3 length is 15 residues. Germline values: CDR1 SGHTA, CDR2 FQGTGA.